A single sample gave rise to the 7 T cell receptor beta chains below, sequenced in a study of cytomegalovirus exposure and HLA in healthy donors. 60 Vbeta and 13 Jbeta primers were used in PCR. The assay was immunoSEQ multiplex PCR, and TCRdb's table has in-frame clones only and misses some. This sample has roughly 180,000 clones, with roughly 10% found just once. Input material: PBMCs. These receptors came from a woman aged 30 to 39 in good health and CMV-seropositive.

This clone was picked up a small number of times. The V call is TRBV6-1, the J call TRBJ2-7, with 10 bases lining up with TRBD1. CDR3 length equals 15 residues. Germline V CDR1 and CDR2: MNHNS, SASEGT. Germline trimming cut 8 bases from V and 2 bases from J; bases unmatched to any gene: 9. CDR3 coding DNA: TGTGCCAGCGGGGATTGGGACAGGGGCCCCTACGAGCAGTACTTC. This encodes CASGDWDRGPYEQYF.

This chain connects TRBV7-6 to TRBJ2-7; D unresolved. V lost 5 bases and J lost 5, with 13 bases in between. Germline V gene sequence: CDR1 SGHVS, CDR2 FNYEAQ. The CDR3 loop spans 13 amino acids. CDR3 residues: CASSPRIEDEQYF. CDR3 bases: TGTGCCAGCAGCCCCCGAATAGAAGACGAGCAGTACTTC. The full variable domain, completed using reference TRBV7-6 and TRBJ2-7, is GAGVSQSPRYKVTKRGQDVALRCDPISGHVSLYWYRQALGQGPEFLTYFNYEAQQDKSGLPNDRFSAERPEGSISTLTIQRTEQRDSAMYRCASSPRIEDEQYFGPGTRLTVT.

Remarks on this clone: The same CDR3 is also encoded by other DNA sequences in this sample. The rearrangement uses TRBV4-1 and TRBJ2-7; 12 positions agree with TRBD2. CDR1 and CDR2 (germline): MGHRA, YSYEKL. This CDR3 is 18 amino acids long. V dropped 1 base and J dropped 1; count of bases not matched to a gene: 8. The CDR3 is CASSQGQTGTSGSYEQYF. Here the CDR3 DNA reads TGCGCCAGCAGCCAAGGCCAAACAGGGACTAGCGGGTCCTACGAGCAGTACTTC.

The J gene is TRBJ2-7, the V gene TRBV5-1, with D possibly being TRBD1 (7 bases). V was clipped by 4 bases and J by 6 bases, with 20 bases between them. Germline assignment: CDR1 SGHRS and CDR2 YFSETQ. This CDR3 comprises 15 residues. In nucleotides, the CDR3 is TGCGCCAGCAGCGCGGGGACAGCTCGTCCGGTCGAGCAGTACTTC. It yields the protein CASSAGTARPVEQYF.

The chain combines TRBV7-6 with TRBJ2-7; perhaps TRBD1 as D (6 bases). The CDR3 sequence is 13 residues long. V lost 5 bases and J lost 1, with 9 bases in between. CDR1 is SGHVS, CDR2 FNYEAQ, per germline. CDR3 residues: CASSRDTSYEQYF. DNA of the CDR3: TGTGCCAGCAGCCGGGACACTTCCTACGAGCAGTACTTC.

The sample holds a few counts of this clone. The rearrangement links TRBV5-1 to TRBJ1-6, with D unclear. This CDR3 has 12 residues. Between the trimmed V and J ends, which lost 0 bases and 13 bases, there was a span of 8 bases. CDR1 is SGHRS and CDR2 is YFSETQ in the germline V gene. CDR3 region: CASSLAGGPLHF. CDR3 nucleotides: TGCGCCAGCAGCTTGGCAGGTGGGCCCCTCCACTTT.

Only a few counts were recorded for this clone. The CDR3 region is CASSPAPWTSGSSYEQYF. The CDR3 bases are TGCGCCAGCAGCCCCGCGCCATGGACTAGCGGGAGCTCCTACGAGCAGTACTTC. This chain uses TRBV5-1 with TRBJ2-7, with 13 bases that match TRBD2. The CDR3 has 18 amino acids. The germline V gene has CDR1 SGHRS and CDR2 YFSETQ. The trim removed 4 bases at V and 0 bases at J, leaving 10 bases unmatched.